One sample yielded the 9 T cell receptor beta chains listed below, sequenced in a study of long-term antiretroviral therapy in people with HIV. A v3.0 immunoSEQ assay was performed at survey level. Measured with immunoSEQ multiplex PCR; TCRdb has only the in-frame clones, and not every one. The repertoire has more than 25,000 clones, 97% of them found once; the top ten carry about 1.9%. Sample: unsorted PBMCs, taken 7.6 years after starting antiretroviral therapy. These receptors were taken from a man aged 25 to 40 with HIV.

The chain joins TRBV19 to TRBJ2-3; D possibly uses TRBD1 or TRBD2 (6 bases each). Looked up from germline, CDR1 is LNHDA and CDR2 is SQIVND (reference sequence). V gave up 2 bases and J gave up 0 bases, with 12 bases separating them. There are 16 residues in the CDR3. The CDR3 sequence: CASSITGAPSTDTQYF. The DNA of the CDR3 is TGTGCCAGTAGTATAACGGGGGCGCCGAGCACAGATACGCAGTATTTT.

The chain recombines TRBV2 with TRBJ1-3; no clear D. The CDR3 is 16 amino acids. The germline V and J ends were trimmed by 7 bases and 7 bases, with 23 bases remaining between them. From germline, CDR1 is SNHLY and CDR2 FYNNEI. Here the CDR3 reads CASIWGVGSSRNTIYF. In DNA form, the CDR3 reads TGTGCCAGCATTTGGGGAGTGGGATCGTCACGGAACACCATATATTTT.

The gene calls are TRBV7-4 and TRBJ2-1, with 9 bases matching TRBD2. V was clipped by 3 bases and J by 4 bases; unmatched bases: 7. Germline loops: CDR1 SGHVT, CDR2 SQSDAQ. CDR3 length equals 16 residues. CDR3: CASSLGFLAGYNEQFF. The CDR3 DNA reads TGTGCCAGCAGCTTGGGGTTTCTAGCGGGATACAATGAGCAGTTCTTC. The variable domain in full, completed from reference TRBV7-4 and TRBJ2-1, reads GAGVSQSPRYKVAKRGRDVALRCDSISGHVTLYWYRQTLGQGSEVLTYSQSDAQRDKSGRPSGRFSAERPERSVSTLKIQRTEQGDSAVYLCASSLGFLAGYNEQFFGPGTRLTVL.

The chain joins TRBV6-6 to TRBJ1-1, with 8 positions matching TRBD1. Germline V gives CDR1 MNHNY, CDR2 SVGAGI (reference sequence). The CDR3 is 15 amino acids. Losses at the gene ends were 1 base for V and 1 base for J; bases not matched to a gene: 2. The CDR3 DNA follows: TGTGCCAGCAGTTACTTGGGGACAGGGAACACTGAAGCTTTCTTT. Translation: CASSYLGTGNTEAFF.

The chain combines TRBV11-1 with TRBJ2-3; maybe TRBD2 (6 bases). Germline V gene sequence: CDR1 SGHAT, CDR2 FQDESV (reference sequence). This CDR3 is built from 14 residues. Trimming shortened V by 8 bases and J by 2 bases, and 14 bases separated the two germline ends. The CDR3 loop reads CASSRRDSTDTQYF. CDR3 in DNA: TGTGCCAGCTCCAGGCGGGACTCCACAGATACGCAGTATTTT.

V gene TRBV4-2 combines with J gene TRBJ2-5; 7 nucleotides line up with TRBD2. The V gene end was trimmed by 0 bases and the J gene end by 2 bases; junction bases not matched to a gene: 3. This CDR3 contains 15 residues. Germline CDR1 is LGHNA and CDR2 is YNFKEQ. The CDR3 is CASSQDLAVQETQYF. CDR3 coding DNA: TGTGCCAGCAGCCAAGATCTAGCGGTTCAAGAGACCCAGTACTTC.

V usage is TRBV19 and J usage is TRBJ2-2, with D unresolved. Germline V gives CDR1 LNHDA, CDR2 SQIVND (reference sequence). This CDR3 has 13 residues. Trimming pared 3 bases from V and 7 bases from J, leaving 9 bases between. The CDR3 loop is CASSILTGGELFF. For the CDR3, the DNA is TGTGCCAGTAGTATCCTAACGGGCGGGGAGCTGTTTTTT.

DNA for the CDR3: TGTGCCAGCAGCTTTGGTGGACAGGGACTGCTTTACACTGAAGCTTTCTTT. This gives the protein CASSFGGQGLLYTEAFF. The chain joins TRBV13 to TRBJ1-1; TRBD1 matches 8 bases. With 3 bases clipped from V and 3 bases from J, the junction kept 12 bases outside the gene matches. The CDR3 has 17 residues. Germline-derived CDR1 and CDR2 are PRHDT and FYEKMQ (reference sequence).

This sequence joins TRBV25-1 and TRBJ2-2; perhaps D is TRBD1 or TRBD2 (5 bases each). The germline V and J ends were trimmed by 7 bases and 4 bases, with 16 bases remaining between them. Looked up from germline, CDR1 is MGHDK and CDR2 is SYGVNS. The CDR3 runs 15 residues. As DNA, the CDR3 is TGTGCCAGCACCCGCGGGTCCGGGGCCACCGGGGAGCTGTTTTTT. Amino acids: CASTRGSGATGELFF.